Following are 21 T cell receptor beta chains from one sample sequenced in a study of blood T cell repertoires in COVID-19. Sequencing used immunoSEQ multiplex PCR; TCRdb keeps in-frame clones, though not all of them. The sample holds under 300,000 clones, 70% to 90% seen once. Input material: peripheral blood. The receptors derive from a woman between 40 and 55 years old with acute or convalescent COVID-19.

The chain links TRBV10-1 to TRBJ1-5, with unresolved D. Germline CDR1 is WNHNN and CDR2 is SYGVQD (reference sequence). V shed 0 bases and J shed 5 bases, with 14 bases lying between them. CDR3 size: 16 residues. CDR3 DNA sequence: TGCGCCAGCAGTGAGTCGGAGGAGGTCCCCCATCAGCCCCAGCATTTT. This sequence encodes CASSESEEVPHQPQHF.

The table lists this clone with a count of one. The V call is TRBV7-9, the J call TRBJ1-4, with 7 nucleotides matching TRBD1. CDR1 and CDR2 from the germline V gene are SEHNR and FQNEAQ (reference sequence). V was clipped by 3 bases and J by 6 bases; unmatched bases: 10. The CDR3 extends over 16 amino acids. The CDR3 coding sequence is TGTGCCAGCAGCTTGGAGACAGGGAGTCCCCATGAAAAACTGTTTTTT. Amino acid sequence: CASSLETGSPHEKLFF.

The V call is TRBV9, the J call TRBJ2-2, with 9 bases aligning to TRBD2. V gave up 0 bases and J gave up 0 bases; unmatched junction bases: 9. Per the germline V gene, CDR1 is SGDLS and CDR2 is YYNGEE. This CDR3 has 19 amino acids. Here the CDR3 DNA reads TGTGCCAGCAGCGTAGGAGGTGTGGCGGGGGGGCCGAACACCGGGGAGCTGTTTTTT. Amino acid sequence: CASSVGGVAGGPNTGELFF.

The chain has TRBV7-9 and TRBJ1-1, with D unresolved. CDR1 is SEHNR, CDR2 FQNEAQ, per germline (reference sequence). Trimming took off 5 bases at V and 5 bases at J, with 12 bases between the two ends. This CDR3 contains 13 residues. CDR3 sequence (DNA): TGTGCCAGCAGCCCCCAGTGGGCGACTGAAGCTTTCTTT. Amino acid sequence: CASSPQWATEAFF.

Note on this clone: An end of the junction differs from the germline gene, which may be a read error. The chain has TRBV4-1 and TRBJ1-1, with TRBD1 as a possible D gene (5 bases). The CDR3 has 15 residues. Germline loops: CDR1 MGHRA, CDR2 YSYEKL. DNA of the CDR3: TGCGCCAGCAGTCAAGATAGGGGAATGAACACTGAAGCTTTCTTT. Translation gives CASSQDRGMNTEAFF.

This rearrangement joins TRBV3-1 (or the pseudogene TRBV3-2) to TRBJ2-3, with D maybe TRBD2 (6 bases). The germline V and J ends were trimmed by 4 bases and 3 bases, with 14 bases remaining between them. The CDR3 is made up of 15 amino acids. Germline CDR1 and CDR2: LGHDT and YNNKEL (reference sequence). CDR3 in DNA: TGTGCCAGCAGCCTCCGGAGCGGAGGGACAGATACGCAGTATTTT. Its protein is CASSLRSGGTDTQYF.

The CDR3 reads CASRDSANEKLFF. The DNA for the CDR3 is TGTGCCAGCCGGGACAGCGCTAATGAAAAACTGTTTTTT. The chain uses TRBV21-1 and TRBJ1-4; TRBD1 was called by the table and not checked on the DNA. TRBV21-1 is a pseudogene segment. CDR3 length equals 13 residues.

The rearrangement links TRBV19 to TRBJ1-1; D ambiguous. The CDR3 consists of 13 residues. Trimming took 6 bases from V and 0 from J, leaving 8 bases between them. Per the germline V gene, CDR1 is LNHDA and CDR2 is SQIVND (reference sequence). CDR3 nucleotides: TGTGCCAGTAGAGACAACATGAACACTGAAGCTTTCTTT. Residues: CASRDNMNTEAFF. The entire variable domain, with the rest obtained from reference TRBV19 and TRBJ1-1, is as follows: DGGITQSPKYLFRKEGQNVTLSCEQNLNHDAMYWYRQDPGQGLRLIYYSQIVNDFQKGDIAEGYSVSREKKESFPLTVTSAQKNPTAFYLCASRDNMNTEAFFGQGTRLTVV.

The gene calls are TRBV7-9 and TRBJ1-4; no clear D. CDR1 is SEHNR and CDR2 is FQNEAQ in the germline V gene (reference sequence). This CDR3 is built from 13 residues. The ends were cut back, 5 bases at V and 8 bases at J, with 12 bases in the middle. The chain's CDR3 is CASSPYRGEKLFF. The CDR3 nucleotides are TGTGCCAGCAGCCCTTATAGAGGCGAAAAACTGTTTTTT.

V usage is TRBV6-1 and J usage is TRBJ2-2; possible D gene TRBD2, 5 bases. Trimming removed 0 bases at V and 2 bases at J, with 13 bases between. CDR3 length: 17 residues. CDR1 and CDR2 from the germline V gene are MNHNS and SASEGT. The CDR3 sequence: CASSEAGGGINTGELFF. DNA of the CDR3: TGTGCCAGCAGTGAAGCAGGAGGTGGGATCAACACCGGGGAGCTGTTTTTT.

This clone was counted a single time. This chain joins TRBV30 and TRBJ2-6, with D possibly matching TRBD1 (5 bases). Germline CDR1 is GTSNPN and CDR2 is SVGIG (reference sequence). V was clipped by 2 bases and J by 0 bases, with 8 bases between them. There are 15 residues in the CDR3. CDR3: CAWSNRHSGANVLTF. The CDR3 coding sequence is TGTGCCTGGAGTAACAGGCACTCTGGGGCCAACGTCCTGACTTTC.

The V and J genes are TRBV2 and TRBJ2-7; D remains ambiguous. This CDR3 is built from 11 residues. V lost 8 bases to trimming and J lost 3 bases, with 8 bases between them. CDR1 and CDR2 (germline): SNHLY, FYNNEI. This CDR3 reads CASSASYEQYV. The CDR3 coding sequence is TGTGCCAGCTCCGCTAGCTACGAGCAGTACGTC.

The V and J genes are TRBV10-1 and TRBJ2-3; TRBD2 matches at 10 bases. Germline CDR1 reads WNHNN; CDR2 reads SYGVQD (reference sequence). CDR3 length: 16 residues. V trimming: 3 bases; J trimming: 0 bases; junction bases outside the gene matches: 3. CDR3 in DNA: TGCGCCAGCAGTGAAACTAGCGGGACTAGCACAGATACGCAGTATTTT. Residues: CASSETSGTSTDTQYF.

The rearrangement joins TRBV6-1 to TRBJ2-7, with D unresolved. This CDR3 spans 18 amino acids. The V end lost 3 bases, the J end lost 0 bases, and 21 bases lay between the germline ends. Germline CDR1 and CDR2: MNHNS and SASEGT. Here the CDR3 DNA reads TGTGCCAGCAGTGACCTCGGCCGGCTGGGCGTCCTCTCCTACGAGCAGTACGTC. It encodes CASSDLGRLGVLSYEQYV.

This clone was detected a few times. Within the sample, other DNA sequences also encode this same CDR3. The chain uses TRBV12-3 or TRBV12-4 and TRBJ1-2; possibly TRBD1 for D (6 bases). The CDR3 sequence is 13 residues long. The V and J ends lost 1 base and 5 bases respectively, with 8 bases between them. CDR3 region: CASSLDRDYGYTF. CDR3 in DNA: TGTGCCAGCAGTTTAGACAGGGATTATGGCTACACCTTC.

The V gene is TRBV7-2, the J gene TRBJ2-2; 11 nucleotides align to TRBD1. Trimming cost V 5 bases and J 6 bases; bases outside gene matches: 8. This CDR3 contains 16 residues. Germline CDR1 reads SGHTA; CDR2 reads FQGNSA. The CDR3: CASSARPGQGAGELFF. The CDR3 bases are TGTGCCAGCAGCGCACGACCGGGACAGGGGGCCGGGGAGCTGTTTTTT.

This clone was found a few times. V usage is TRBV29-1 and J usage is TRBJ1-5, with D tentatively TRBD1 (5 bases). The V gene's germline CDR1 is SQVTM and CDR2 ANQGSEA. V was trimmed by 1 base and J by 6 bases, leaving 10 bases between them. There are 13 residues in the CDR3. The CDR3 is CSVEGRGGQPQHF. CDR3 coding DNA: TGCAGCGTTGAAGGGCGGGGGGGTCAGCCCCAGCATTTT. The full variable domain, its missing parts supplied by reference TRBV29-1 and TRBJ1-5, is SAVISQKPSRDICQRGTSLTIQCQVDSQVTMMFWYRQQPGQSLTLIATANQGSEATYESGFVIDKFPISRPNLTFSTLTVSNMSPEDSSIYLCSVEGRGGQPQHFGDGTRLSIL.

The J gene is TRBJ2-1, the V gene TRBV11-2, with TRBD2 matching over 10 bases. Germline V lookup: CDR1 SGHAT, CDR2 FQNNGV. Trimming cost V 1 base and J 3 bases; bases outside gene matches: 0. The CDR3 is 15 amino acids. The CDR3 loop reads CASSLVAGGYNEQFF. The CDR3 coding sequence is TGTGCCAGCAGCTTAGTAGCGGGGGGCTACAATGAGCAGTTCTTC.

Concerning this clone itself: Distinct nucleotide sequences in the sample also encode this CDR3. CDR3 sequence reads: CASSVGGGGNQPQHF. Here the CDR3 DNA reads TGTGCCAGCAGCGTAGGAGGGGGTGGTAATCAGCCCCAGCATTTT. The rearrangement links TRBV9 to TRBJ1-5; maybe TRBD1 (6 bases). The CDR3 is 15 residues long. Germline V CDR1 and CDR2: SGDLS, YYNGEE. V lost 0 bases, J lost 4 bases, and 11 bases lay in between.

This clone was detected only a few times. The CDR3 nucleotides read TGTGCCAGCATTCGGCCCGGGACAGGGGGAAGCTACACCTTC. This gives the protein CASIRPGTGGSYTF. This chain connects TRBV6-5 to TRBJ1-2; 11 bases map to TRBD1. The CDR3 loop spans 14 amino acids. The V gene end was trimmed by 7 bases and the J gene end by 9 bases; junction bases not matched to a gene: 10. In germline, CDR1 is MNHEY, CDR2 SVGAGI.

The chain links TRBV11-2 to TRBJ2-1, with TRBD2 matching 15 bases. Trimming cost V 5 bases and J 3 bases; bases outside gene matches: 8. Germline V CDR1 and CDR2: SGHAT, FQNNGV. This CDR3 comprises 18 residues. The CDR3 sequence: CASSRGLAGGNLYNEQFF. CDR3 nucleotide sequence: TGTGCCAGCAGCAGAGGACTAGCGGGGGGGAACCTCTACAATGAGCAGTTCTTC.